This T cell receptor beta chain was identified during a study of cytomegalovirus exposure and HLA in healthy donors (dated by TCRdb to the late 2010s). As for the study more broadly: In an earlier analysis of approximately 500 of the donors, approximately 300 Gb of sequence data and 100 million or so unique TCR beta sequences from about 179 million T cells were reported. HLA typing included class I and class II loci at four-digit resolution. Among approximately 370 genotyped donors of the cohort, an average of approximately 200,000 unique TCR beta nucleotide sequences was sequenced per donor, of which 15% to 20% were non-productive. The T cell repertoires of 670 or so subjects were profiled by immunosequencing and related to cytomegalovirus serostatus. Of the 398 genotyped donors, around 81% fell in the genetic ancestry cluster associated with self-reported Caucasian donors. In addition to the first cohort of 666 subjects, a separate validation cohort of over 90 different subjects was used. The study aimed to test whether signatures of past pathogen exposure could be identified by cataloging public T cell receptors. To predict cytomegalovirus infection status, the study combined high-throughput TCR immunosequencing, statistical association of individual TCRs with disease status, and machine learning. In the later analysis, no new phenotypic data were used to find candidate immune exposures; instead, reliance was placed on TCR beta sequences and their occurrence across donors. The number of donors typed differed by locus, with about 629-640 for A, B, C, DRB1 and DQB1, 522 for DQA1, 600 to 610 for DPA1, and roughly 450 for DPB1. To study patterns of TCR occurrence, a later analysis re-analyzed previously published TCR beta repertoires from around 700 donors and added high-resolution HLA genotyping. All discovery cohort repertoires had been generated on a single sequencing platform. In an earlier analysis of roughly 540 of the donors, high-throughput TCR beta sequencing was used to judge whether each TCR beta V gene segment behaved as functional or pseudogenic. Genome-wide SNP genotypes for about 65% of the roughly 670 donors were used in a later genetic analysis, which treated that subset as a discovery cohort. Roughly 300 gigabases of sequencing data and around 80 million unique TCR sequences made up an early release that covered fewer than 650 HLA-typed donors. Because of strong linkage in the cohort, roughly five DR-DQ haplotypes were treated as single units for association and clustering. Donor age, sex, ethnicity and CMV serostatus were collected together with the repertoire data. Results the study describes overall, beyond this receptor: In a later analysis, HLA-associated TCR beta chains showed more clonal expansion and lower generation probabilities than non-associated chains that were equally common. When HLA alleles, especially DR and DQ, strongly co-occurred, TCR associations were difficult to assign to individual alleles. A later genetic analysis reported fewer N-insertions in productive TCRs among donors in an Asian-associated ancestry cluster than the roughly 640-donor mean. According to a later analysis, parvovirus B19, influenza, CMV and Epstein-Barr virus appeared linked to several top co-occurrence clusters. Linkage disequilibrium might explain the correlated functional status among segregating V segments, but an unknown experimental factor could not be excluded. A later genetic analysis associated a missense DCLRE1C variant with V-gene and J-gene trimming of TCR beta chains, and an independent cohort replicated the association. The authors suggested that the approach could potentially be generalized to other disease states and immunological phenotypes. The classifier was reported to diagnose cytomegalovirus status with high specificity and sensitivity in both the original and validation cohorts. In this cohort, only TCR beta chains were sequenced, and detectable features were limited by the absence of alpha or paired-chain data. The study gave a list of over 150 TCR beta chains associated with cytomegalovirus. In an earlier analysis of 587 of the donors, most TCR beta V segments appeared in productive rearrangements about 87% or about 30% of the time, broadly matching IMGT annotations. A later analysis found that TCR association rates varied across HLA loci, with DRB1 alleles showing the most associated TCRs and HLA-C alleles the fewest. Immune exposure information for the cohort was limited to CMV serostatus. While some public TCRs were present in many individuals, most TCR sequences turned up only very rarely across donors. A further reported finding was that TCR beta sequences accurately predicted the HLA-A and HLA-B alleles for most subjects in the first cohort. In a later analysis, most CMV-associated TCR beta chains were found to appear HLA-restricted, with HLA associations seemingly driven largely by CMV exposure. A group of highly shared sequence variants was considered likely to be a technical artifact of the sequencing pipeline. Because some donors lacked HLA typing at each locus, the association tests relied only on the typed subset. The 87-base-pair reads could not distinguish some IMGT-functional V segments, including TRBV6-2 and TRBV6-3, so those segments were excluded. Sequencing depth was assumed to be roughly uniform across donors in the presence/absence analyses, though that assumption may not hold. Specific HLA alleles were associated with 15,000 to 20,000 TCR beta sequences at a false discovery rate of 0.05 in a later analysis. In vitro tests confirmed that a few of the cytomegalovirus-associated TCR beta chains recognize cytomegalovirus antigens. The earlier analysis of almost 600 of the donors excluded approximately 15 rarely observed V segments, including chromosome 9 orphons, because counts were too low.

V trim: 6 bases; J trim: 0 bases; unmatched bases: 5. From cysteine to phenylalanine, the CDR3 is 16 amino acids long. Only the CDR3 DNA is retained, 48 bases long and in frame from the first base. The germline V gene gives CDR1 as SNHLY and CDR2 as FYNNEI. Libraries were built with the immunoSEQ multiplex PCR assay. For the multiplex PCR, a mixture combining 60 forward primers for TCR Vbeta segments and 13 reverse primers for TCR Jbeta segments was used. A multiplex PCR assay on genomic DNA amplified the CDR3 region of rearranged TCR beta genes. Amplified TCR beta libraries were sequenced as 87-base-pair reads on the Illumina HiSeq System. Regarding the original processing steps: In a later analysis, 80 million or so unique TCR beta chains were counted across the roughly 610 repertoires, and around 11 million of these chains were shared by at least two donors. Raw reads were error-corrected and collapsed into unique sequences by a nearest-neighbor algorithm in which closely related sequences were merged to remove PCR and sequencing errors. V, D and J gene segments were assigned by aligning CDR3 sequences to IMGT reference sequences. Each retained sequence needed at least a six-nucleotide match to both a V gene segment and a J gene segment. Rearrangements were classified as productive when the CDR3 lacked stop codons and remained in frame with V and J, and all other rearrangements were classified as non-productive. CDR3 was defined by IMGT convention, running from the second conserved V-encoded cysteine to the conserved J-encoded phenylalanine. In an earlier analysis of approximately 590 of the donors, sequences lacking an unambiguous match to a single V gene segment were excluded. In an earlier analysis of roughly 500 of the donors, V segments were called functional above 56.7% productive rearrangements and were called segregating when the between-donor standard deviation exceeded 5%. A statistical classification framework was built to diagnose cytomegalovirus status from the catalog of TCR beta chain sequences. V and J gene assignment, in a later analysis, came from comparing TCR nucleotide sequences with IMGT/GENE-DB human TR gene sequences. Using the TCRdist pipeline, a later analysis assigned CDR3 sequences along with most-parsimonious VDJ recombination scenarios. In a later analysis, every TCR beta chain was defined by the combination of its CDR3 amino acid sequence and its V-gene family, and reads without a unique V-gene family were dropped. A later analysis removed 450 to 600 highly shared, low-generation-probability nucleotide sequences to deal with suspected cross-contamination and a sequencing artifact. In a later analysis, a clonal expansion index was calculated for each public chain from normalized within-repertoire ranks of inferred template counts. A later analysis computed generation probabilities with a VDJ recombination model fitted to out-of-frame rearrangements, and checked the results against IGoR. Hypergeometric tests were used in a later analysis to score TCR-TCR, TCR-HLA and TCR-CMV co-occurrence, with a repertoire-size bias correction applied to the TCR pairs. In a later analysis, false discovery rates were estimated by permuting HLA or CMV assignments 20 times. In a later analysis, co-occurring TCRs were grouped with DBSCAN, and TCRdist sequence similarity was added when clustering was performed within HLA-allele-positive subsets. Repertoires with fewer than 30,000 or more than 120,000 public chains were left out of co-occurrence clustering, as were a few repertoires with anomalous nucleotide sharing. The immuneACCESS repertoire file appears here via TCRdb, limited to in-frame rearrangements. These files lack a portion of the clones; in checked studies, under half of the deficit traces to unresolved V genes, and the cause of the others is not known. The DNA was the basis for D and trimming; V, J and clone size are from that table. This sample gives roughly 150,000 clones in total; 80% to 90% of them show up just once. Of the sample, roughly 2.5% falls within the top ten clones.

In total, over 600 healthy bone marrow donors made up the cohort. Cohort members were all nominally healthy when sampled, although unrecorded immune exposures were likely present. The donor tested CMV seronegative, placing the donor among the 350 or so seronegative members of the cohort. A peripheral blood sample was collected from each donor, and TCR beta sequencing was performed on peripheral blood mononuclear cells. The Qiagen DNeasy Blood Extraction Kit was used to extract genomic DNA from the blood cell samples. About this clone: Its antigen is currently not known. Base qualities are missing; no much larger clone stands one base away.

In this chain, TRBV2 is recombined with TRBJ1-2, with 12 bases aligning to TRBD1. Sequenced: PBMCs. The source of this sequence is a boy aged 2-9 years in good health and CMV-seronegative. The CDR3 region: CASSRDRGRANYGYTF. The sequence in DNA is TGTGCCAGCAGCCGGGACAGGGGGCGAGCTAACTATGGCTACACCTTC.